A single T cell receptor beta chain is shown here with its context. This probably arose from a read error, given a far larger clone one base away. CDR3 length: 15 amino acids. Germline CDR1 is SGHTA and CDR2 is FQGNSA. This entry belongs to a study of low-dose radiotherapy and immunotherapy resistance in tumors. The time point was: after trial treatment. The sample's treatment: LDRT plus nivolumab, ipilimumab, low-dose cyclophosphamide and aspirin (RACIN trial). Donors received a regimen that comprised nivolumab, ipilimumab, aspirin, low-dose cyclophosphamide and low-dose radiotherapy. Primers targeting TRAV and TRBV primed first-strand cDNA, covering alpha and beta chains. Over about 18 PCR cycles, TCRs were amplified from a constant-region primer and V-primer adapter. One entry per CDR3 protein results from TCRdb running MiXCR on the reads. The sample carries about 60,000 distinct CDR3 sequences, around a quarter recorded once.

The V call is TRBV7-2, the J call TRBJ1-1, with 9 nucleotides matching TRBD1. Sequenced here: PBMCs, sampled after low-dose radiotherapy plus immunotherapy. The receptor comes from a male donor with prostate cancer. CDR3 loop: CASSLAGTGKTVAFF. The CDR3 nucleotides read TGTGCCAGCAGCTTAGCCGGGACAGGGAAGACTGTAGCTTTCTTT.